The 31 T cell receptor beta chains in this list originate from one sample, sequenced in a study of T cell responses to AZD1222 COVID-19 vaccine. TCRdb's copy holds only in-frame clones and misses some; the assay was immunoSEQ multiplex PCR. Here the sample spans over 85,000 clones, roughly 83% being singletons. This material consisted of peripheral blood, taken 28 days after the second AZD1222 dose. These receptors were collected from an adult who received the AZD1222 COVID-19 vaccine.

This rearrangement joins TRBV5-1 to TRBJ2-2, with D perhaps TRBD2 (6 bases). V lost 3 bases, J lost 3 bases, and 15 bases lay in between. The germline V gene encodes CDR1 SGHRS and CDR2 YFSETQ. The CDR3 is 16 residues long. The CDR3 sequence: CASSWTTSKDTGELFF. CDR3 sequence (DNA): TGCGCCAGCAGCTGGACTACTAGCAAAGACACCGGGGAGCTGTTTTTT.

The CDR3 protein is CASTSTRTSEQYF. The DNA of the CDR3 is TGTGCCAGCACTTCGACTAGAACCTCCGAGCAGTACTTC. The rearrangement links TRBV2 to TRBJ2-7, with D perhaps matching TRBD2 (6 bases). The CDR3 consists of 13 residues. With 7 bases removed from V and 6 bases from J, the gap between germline ends came to 16 bases. Germline-derived CDR1 and CDR2 are SNHLY and FYNNEI.

The J gene is TRBJ2-7, the V gene TRBV18; 7 positions match TRBD1. The CDR3 length is 14 residues. V trimming: 3 bases; J trimming: 2 bases; junction bases outside the gene matches: 4. CDR1 is KGHSH, CDR2 LQKENI, per germline. CDR3 DNA: TGTGCCAGCTCACCGATGACAGGGACCTACGAGCAGTACTTC. Amino acid sequence: CASSPMTGTYEQYF.

The V and J genes are TRBV5-1 and TRBJ2-5; D unresolved. V lost 0 bases and J 3 bases, leaving 9 bases between the germline ends. The germline gives CDR1 SGHRS, CDR2 YFSETQ. The CDR3 consists of 14 residues. The CDR3 DNA is TGCGCCAGCAGCTTGGCCTGGGTCGAAGAGACCCAGTACTTC. It specifies CASSLAWVEETQYF.

The chain carries TRBV27 and TRBJ2-1; 10 bases fit TRBD2. The CDR3 covers 15 residues. V shed 5 bases and J 4 bases; nucleotides not matched to a gene: 5. The V gene's germline CDR1 is MNHEY and CDR2 SMNVEV (reference sequence). CDR3 amino acids: CASSRGLAEYNEQFF. Here the CDR3 DNA reads TGTGCCAGCAGTAGAGGACTAGCGGAATACAATGAGCAGTTCTTC.

The genes are TRBV7-2 and TRBJ2-1; either TRBD1 or TRBD2 may supply D (5 bases each). CDR3 size: 17 residues. V lost 5 bases and J lost 0, with 17 bases in between. Germline V gene sequence: CDR1 SGHTA, CDR2 FQGNSA. The DNA of the CDR3 is TGTGCCAGCAGCCCCAGGGCTACGAGGGGCTCCTACAATGAGCAGTTCTTC. The encoded protein is CASSPRATRGSYNEQFF. The full variable domain, in which reference TRBV7-2 and TRBJ2-1 provide the parts outside the CDR3, is GAGVSQSPSNKVTEKGKDVELRCDPISGHTALYWYRQSLGQGLEFLIYFQGNSAPDKSGLPSDRFSAERTGGSVSTLTIQRTQQEDSAVYLCASSPRATRGSYNEQFFGPGTRLTVL.

J is TRBJ2-5 and V is TRBV7-9; no definite D call. Germline lookup yields CDR1 SEHNR and CDR2 FQNEAQ (reference sequence). V was pared by 3 bases and J by 1 base, with 15 bases between. The CDR3 has 16 amino acids. The CDR3 nucleotides read TGTGCCAGCAGCTTGGTCGGACGCCGGTTCCAAGAGACCCAGTACTTC. Amino acid sequence: CASSLVGRRFQETQYF.

This clone has only a few counts. The chain joins TRBV11-3 to TRBJ2-7, with 8 positions matching TRBD1. The CDR3 totals 17 residues. Trimming cost V 4 bases and J 5 bases; bases outside gene matches: 16. Germline V CDR1 and CDR2: SGHNT, YENEEA. CDR3 coding DNA: TGTGCCAGCAGCTCGACAGTTTTACAGGGGGTTCCCCACGAGCAGTACTTC. It specifies CASSSTVLQGVPHEQYF.

CDR3 coding DNA: TGTGCCAGCAGCCCAGGACAGCCTAGACTGTACAATGAGCAGTTCTTC. Its translation is CASSPGQPRLYNEQFF. This rearrangement joins TRBV7-9 to TRBJ2-1; a possible D gene is TRBD1 (6 bases). V was shortened by 5 bases and J by 4 bases, with 18 bases between the two germline ends. CDR1 is SEHNR, CDR2 FQNEAQ, per germline (reference sequence). The CDR3 has 16 amino acids.

This clone was seen once. The chain is built from TRBV10-3 and TRBJ1-2, with D possibly matching TRBD1 (6 bases). The germline gives CDR1 ENHRY, CDR2 SYGVKD. Trimming left V 6 bases short and J 2 bases short, with 10 bases between. The CDR3 has 13 amino acids. Here the CDR3 reads CAIRDSANYGYTF. CDR3 nucleotides: TGTGCCATCAGGGACAGTGCGAACTATGGCTACACCTTC.

This clone came up once. The CDR3 here is CASSEVGGRFGEQFF. CDR3 nucleotide sequence: TGTGCCAGCAGTGAAGTGGGGGGGAGGTTCGGTGAGCAGTTCTTC. The chain employs TRBV2 and TRBJ2-1; TRBD2 matches at 7 bases. The CDR3 loop spans 15 amino acids. From germline, CDR1 is SNHLY and CDR2 FYNNEI. V lost 1 base to trimming and J lost 9 bases; unmatched junction nucleotides: 9.

The chain carries TRBV6-2 or TRBV6-3 and TRBJ2-7; TRBD1 might be the D (5 bases). This CDR3 region has 16 residues. Germline V gene sequence: CDR1 MNHEY, CDR2 SVGEGT. V lost 0 bases to trimming and J lost 0 bases, with 12 bases between them. This CDR3 is CASSYSFGASSYEQYF. The CDR3 DNA reads TGTGCCAGCAGTTACTCGTTTGGGGCTAGCTCCTACGAGCAGTACTTC.

The J gene is TRBJ2-1, the V gene TRBV3-1 (or the pseudogene TRBV3-2), with 7 bases matching TRBD2. This CDR3 spans 15 amino acids. V dropped 2 bases and J dropped 3; count of bases not matched to a gene: 4. From germline, CDR1 is LGHDT and CDR2 YNNKEL (reference sequence). The CDR3 DNA sequence: TGTGCCAGCAGCCAACAGGGCGGGGGCTACAATGAGCAGTTCTTC. The encoded protein is CASSQQGGGYNEQFF.

The CDR3 loop is CASSPDGGGTQYF. The CDR3 coding sequence is TGTGCCAGCTCACCAGATGGTGGGGGTACGCAGTATTTT. The chain couples TRBV18 to TRBJ2-3; D tentatively reads TRBD1 or TRBD2 (5 bases each). Germline assignment: CDR1 KGHSH and CDR2 LQKENI. CDR3 length: 13 residues. V lost 2 bases and J lost 8, with 11 bases in between.

This rearrangement joins TRBV7-9 to TRBJ2-2; the D is unclear. The CDR3 loop spans 12 amino acids. Trimming left V 7 bases short and J 4 bases short, with 7 bases between. In germline, CDR1 is SEHNR, CDR2 FQNEAQ (reference sequence). CDR3 in DNA: TGTGCCAGCACGGCTGGCACCGGGGAGCTGTTTTTT. It encodes CASTAGTGELFF.

The chain combines TRBV10-3 with TRBJ1-1; D gene ambiguous. The V end was cut by 4 bases, the J end by 0 bases, with 15 bases between. Per the germline V gene, CDR1 is ENHRY and CDR2 is SYGVKD. The CDR3 loop spans 16 amino acids. The CDR3 sequence: CAISGSGVGMNTEAFF. In nucleotides, the CDR3 is TGTGCCATCAGTGGTTCTGGGGTGGGAATGAACACTGAAGCTTTCTTT.

This clone was seen a single time. The chain links TRBV11-3 to TRBJ2-1, with D perhaps matching TRBD1 or TRBD2 (5 bases each). This CDR3 comprises 15 residues. Between the trimmed V and J ends, which lost 2 bases and 2 bases, there was a span of 10 bases. The germline gives CDR1 SGHNT, CDR2 YENEEA. CDR3 sequence (DNA): TGTGCCAGCAGCTTAAGGGACGGAGCCTACAATGAGCAGTTCTTC. It specifies CASSLRDGAYNEQFF.

The CDR3 DNA follows: TGTGCCAGCAGCCCCCGACAGGGGTGGACTAACAATGAGCAGTTCTTC. Its translation: CASSPRQGWTNNEQFF. J is TRBJ2-1 and V is TRBV7-6, with TRBD1 matching over 8 bases. Germline V CDR1 and CDR2: SGHVS, FNYEAQ. The J segment lost 5 bases and the V segment lost 5 bases, leaving 11 bases of the junction unmatched. This CDR3 has 16 amino acids.

The chain combines TRBV9 with TRBJ2-2, with D tentatively TRBD2 (7 bases). This CDR3 region has 17 residues. Germline assignment: CDR1 SGDLS and CDR2 YYNGEE. Trimming removed 2 bases at V and 7 bases at J, with 21 bases between. This CDR3 reads CASSVQARGRAVGELFF. The CDR3 DNA follows: TGTGCCAGCAGCGTTCAAGCTAGGGGGAGGGCCGTCGGGGAGCTGTTTTTT.

This clone was detected once. This sequence joins TRBV5-1 and TRBJ2-7; D call uncertain. CDR3 size: 12 residues. Trimming removed 3 bases from V and 1 base from J, with 5 bases in between. Germline V lookup: CDR1 SGHRS, CDR2 YFSETQ. CDR3 DNA: TGCGCCAGCAGCTCAGGATCCTACGAGCAGTACTTC. This translates into CASSSGSYEQYF.

The chain joins TRBV9 to TRBJ1-1; D may be TRBD1 (6 bases). The CDR3 covers 14 residues. Germline CDR1 is SGDLS and CDR2 is YYNGEE. The V end lost 2 bases, the J end lost 1 base, and 9 bases lay between the germline ends. The DNA of the CDR3 is TGTGCCAGCAGCGTCGGACAGTCGAACACTGAAGCTTTCTTT. Translating it yields CASSVGQSNTEAFF.

V gene TRBV6-5 combines with J gene TRBJ1-2; no firm D call. The CDR3 extends over 13 amino acids. Trimming took 9 bases from V and 5 from J, leaving 16 bases between them. Germline CDR1 reads MNHEY; CDR2 reads SVGAGI. The DNA for the CDR3 is TGTGCCAGTTACGAAAGTAAGGGATATGGCTACACCTTC. Its protein is CASYESKGYGYTF.

The V call is TRBV3-1 (or the pseudogene TRBV3-2), the J call TRBJ2-7; 8 nucleotides match TRBD2. The J segment lost 3 bases and the V segment lost 5 bases, leaving 9 bases of the junction unmatched. The germline CDR1 and CDR2 sequences are LGHDT and YNNKEL (reference sequence). The CDR3 consists of 15 residues. CDR3 DNA sequence: TGTGCCAGCAGCTCTCCAAGAGCGGGAGTCTACGAGCAGTACTTC. It translates to CASSSPRAGVYEQYF.

This chain joins TRBV19 and TRBJ1-2; TRBD1 agrees at 7 bases. This CDR3 has 15 residues. Germline-derived CDR1 and CDR2 are LNHDA and SQIVND (reference sequence). The trim removed 3 bases at V and 2 bases at J, leaving 6 bases unmatched. CDR3 sequence: CASSIDREGNYGYTF. The CDR3 bases are TGTGCCAGTAGTATCGACAGGGAGGGGAACTATGGCTACACCTTC.

This clone occurred many times. The V call is TRBV10-3, the J call TRBJ2-3; D is uncertain. Germline CDR1 and CDR2: ENHRY and SYGVKD. The CDR3 covers 13 residues. Trimming took 0 bases from V and 11 from J, leaving 12 bases between them. The CDR3 nucleotides are TGTGCCATCAGTGAGTCGTCTTCCCAGAGGCAGTATTTT. Amino acid sequence: CAISESSSQRQYF.

J is TRBJ2-3 and V is TRBV27; 7 bases are a match to TRBD2. The CDR3 has 16 amino acids. CDR1 and CDR2 from the germline V gene are MNHEY and SMNVEV (reference sequence). The ends lost 4 bases at V and 2 bases at J; junction bases unmatched: 9. The CDR3 protein is CASSSWGGGVTDTQYF. In DNA form, the CDR3 reads TGTGCCAGCAGTTCATGGGGCGGGGGAGTCACAGATACGCAGTATTTT.

The chain joins TRBV5-5 to TRBJ2-7; 8 bases fit TRBD2. Germline V CDR1 and CDR2: SGHKS, YYEKEE (reference sequence). This CDR3 has 15 residues. V lost 0 bases to trimming and J lost 0 bases; unmatched junction nucleotides: 2. CDR3 region: CASSLGLANSYEQYF. The CDR3 nucleotides are TGTGCCAGCAGCTTGGGACTAGCGAACTCCTACGAGCAGTACTTC.

The chain employs TRBV20-1 and TRBJ2-7; D might be TRBD1 (6 bases). The CDR3 is 11 residues long. The V end was cut by 0 bases, the J end by 8 bases, with 8 bases between. CDR1 is DFQATT, CDR2 SNEGSKA, per germline (reference sequence). This chain's CDR3 is CSAREQGKQYF. CDR3 nucleotide sequence: TGCAGTGCTAGAGAGCAGGGGAAGCAGTACTTC.

The DNA of the CDR3 is TGCGCCAGCAGCTTAGAGGGGACCAACACTGAAGCTTTCTTT. Amino acids: CASSLEGTNTEAFF. V gene TRBV5-1 combines with J gene TRBJ1-1; D is perhaps TRBD1 (5 bases). The CDR3 totals 14 residues. Germline V gene data show CDR1 as SGHRS and CDR2 as YFSETQ. The germline V and J ends were trimmed by 2 bases and 2 bases, with 10 bases remaining between them.

The chain is built from TRBV10-3 and TRBJ1-6; D ambiguous. This CDR3 has 12 residues. The ends were cut back, 10 bases at V and 8 bases at J, with 12 bases in the middle. Per germline, CDR1 ENHRY and CDR2 SYGVKD. The CDR3 region is CATGALYSPLHF. CDR3 nucleotide sequence: TGTGCCACGGGTGCTCTGTATTCACCCCTCCACTTT.

This clone occurred a few times. V usage is TRBV4-1 and J usage is TRBJ1-1, with TRBD1 matching over 8 bases. The length of the CDR3 is 17 residues. Per the germline V gene, CDR1 is MGHRA and CDR2 is YSYEKL. V lost 0 bases and J lost 7; bases outside the gene matches: 13. As DNA, the CDR3 is TGCGCCAGCAGCCAAGAAAGGACACTGGCTGACAGGGGTGAAGCTTTCTTT. Amino acids: CASSQERTLADRGEAFF.